This T cell receptor beta chain was captured in a study of blood T cell repertoires in COVID-19 (TCRdb year 2020). Background for the entire study: Samples from collaborators originated in the United States, Italy and Spain and spanned both the acute and convalescent phases of COVID-19. Where available, HLA class I and class II types were taken from metadata supplied by the sample provider and were not determined by assay-based typing. A freely available public database, intended as a resource for researchers studying the immune response to SARS-CoV-2, is where the repertoires were released. Subjects who had been exposed to COVID-19, were actively infected with it, or had recovered from it provided the deeply sampled blood TCRbeta repertoires that made up the dataset. Sample metadata almost always included a de-identified subject ID, COVID-19 status, age in years and sex. Samples were obtained from the ongoing ImmuneRACE study (first 160 participants) and from 1,000 to 1,500 subjects provided by 6 global collaborators. The material from the prospective study consisted of cDNA or gDNA derived from T cells, B-cell-depleted T cells, or PBMCs.

Each collaborating institution followed its own protocols to collect whole blood in K2EDTA tubes. For TCRbeta analysis, collaborators shipped samples as frozen whole blood, isolated PBMCs, or DNA extracted from either of those sample types. Of note for this clone: The target of this receptor is not known. No much larger clone exists at a distance of one base, and base qualities are not known.

TCRbeta CDR3 regions were amplified from genomic DNA by means of the immunoSEQ Assay, a bias-controlled multiplex PCR. Processing in the source paper ran as follows. Nucleated cell counts per sample were estimated from amplification of reference gene primers within the assay. To quantify the absolute abundance of each unique TCRbeta CDR3 rearrangement, sequence reads were collapsed and filtered. For each sample, productive Simpson clonality was calculated as the square root of Simpson's diversity index over productive rearrangements. Not all clones reach the TCRdb copy of this immuneACCESS table, which keeps in-frame sequences only. Checked studies attribute under half of the gap to unresolved V genes and leave the rest unexplained. The V and J calls and the clone size are those of that table, but D and trimming were determined from the DNA. Counted in this sample were about 100,000 clones; approximately 91% of them appeared once. 2.1% of the sample is taken by the ten largest.

Results and caveats for the whole study, not just this receptor: How much clinical and demographic metadata was included differed by source and by participant, and the metadata was provided uncurated.

Sequences MNHEY (CDR1) and SVGAGI (CDR2) are obtained from the germline V gene. The CDR3, from cysteine to phenylalanine, totals 13 residues. Only CDR3 DNA is held: 39 bases, read in frame from base 1. Trimming removed 7 bases from V and 1 base from J, leaving 8 bases between the germline ends. The receptor's source is a man in his fifties with active COVID-19. This receptor chain uses TRBV6-5 and TRBJ2-1, with TRBD1 as a weak D call on 6 bases. Material: peripheral blood. The DNA sequence is TGTGCCAGCATAGGACAGTCCTACAATGAGCAGTTCTTC. This sequence encodes CASIGQSYNEQFF.